The 3 T cell receptor beta chains below all came from one sample that was sequenced in a study of OX40 agonist ivuxolimab in advanced cancers. Profiling relied on immunoSEQ multiplex PCR, and the TCRdb table lists in-frame clones only, not all of them. The table has under 40,000 clones, over 65% seen once. This specimen was CD4+ or CD8+ T cells sorted from blood, taken in a trial of the OX40 agonist ivuxolimab. The receptors here all came from an adult with an advanced solid tumor such as melanoma, head and neck, liver or kidney cancer.

This clone was observed a few times. CDR3 loop: CASSEGYEQYF. In DNA, the CDR3 is TGCGCCAGCAGTGAGGGGTACGAGCAGTACTTC. The chain recombines TRBV10-2 with TRBJ2-7; no clear D gene. Germline CDR1 reads WSHSY; CDR2 reads SAAADI. This CDR3 is built from 11 residues. The ends were cut back, 2 bases at V and 4 bases at J, with 3 bases in the middle.

Remarks on this clone: Germline and junction disagree at one end, which may indicate a read error. This rearrangement joins TRBV4-1 to TRBJ1-2; 10 bases line up with TRBD1. CDR3 length: 14 residues. Per the germline V gene, CDR1 is MGHRA and CDR2 is YSYEKL. The CDR3 spells CTSSRQGATLGYTF. CDR3 DNA: TGCACCAGCAGCCGACAGGGGGCTACTCTTGGCTACACCTTC.

CDR3 in DNA: TGTGCCAGCAGCTCCGTAAGAGGAGCTTTCTATGGCTACACCTTC. Translating gives CASSSVRGAFYGYTF. The chain joins TRBV7-9 to TRBJ1-2; D gene uncertain. The CDR3 extends over 15 amino acids. The germline V gene encodes CDR1 SEHNR and CDR2 FQNEAQ (reference sequence). Trimming cost V 4 bases and J 4 bases, with 16 bases left between them.